This TCR beta chain originates from a study of shared clonotypes between healthy human individuals. Whole-study results and caveats: Expectations were that clonotype sharing among donors would be affected by sequencing depth. Though the depth was large, rarefaction showed that sorted-subset sequencing was incomplete.

Assay used: immunoSEQ multiplex PCR; TCRdb lists only in-frame clones, some missing. The table includes about 2 million clones, about 95% detected once. Cells designated naive CD8 were CD45RO-negative and were positively selected for CCR7, with terminally differentiated effector memory CD45RA+ cells excluded. Comments on this clone: As yet, its antigen is unknown.

This sequence originates from a man younger than 35 in good health. Sequenced input: naive CD8+ T cells sorted from blood.

CDR3 coding DNA: TGTGCCAGCAGCTTAGCAGGGACTGAAAAACTGTTTTTT. It encodes CASSLAGTEKLFF. This sequence joins TRBV11-2 and TRBJ1-4; D might be TRBD1 (5 bases). Germline V gives CDR1 SGHAT, CDR2 FQNNGV. V lost 1 base and J 7 bases, leaving 7 bases between the germline ends. The CDR3 runs 13 residues. The complete variable domain, with remaining parts taken from reference TRBV11-2 and TRBJ1-4, reads EAGVAQSPRYKIIEKRQSVAFWCNPISGHATLYWYQQILGQGPKLLIQFQNNGVVDDSQLPKDRFSAERLKGVDSTLKIQPAKLEDSAVYLCASSLAGTEKLFFGSGTQLSVL.